This T cell receptor (beta chain) derives from a study of blood T cell repertoires in COVID-19. The wider study: There were acute and convalescent COVID-19 samples, and they came from the United States, Italy and Spain. In each case, the material was cDNA or gDNA derived from T cells, B-cell-depleted T cells, or PBMCs.

In the original analysis: Nucleated cell number was recorded as an estimate derived from reference gene primer amplification. Data came from immunoSEQ multiplex PCR; TCRdb stores just in-frame clones and leaves some out. For V, J and clone size, that table is used; D and trimming come from the DNA. The data contain fewer than 200,000 clones, approximately 80% of them singletons. In germline, CDR1 is MNHEY, CDR2 SVGAGI. This CDR3 has 14 residues. V was shortened by 6 bases and J by 6 bases, with 15 bases between the two germline ends. Followed longitudinally, the Seattle patients had been enrolled during active infection.

The sequence came from a woman aged 80 or older with COVID-19, enrolled during active disease. Sequencing was performed on peripheral blood. J is TRBJ1-3 and V is TRBV6-5; a weak D match, TRBD1 (5 bases). The CDR3 DNA reads as TGTGCCAGCAGACGGACGGGACTCTTAAACACCATATATTTT. Amino acid sequence: CASRRTGLLNTIYF.